This T cell receptor (beta chain) was sequenced for a study of response to subunit inactivated influenza vaccine. Germline V gene data show CDR1 as LNHNV and CDR2 as YYDKDF (reference sequence). Trimming stripped 0 bases from V and 6 bases from J, with 17 bases between. CDR3 size: 16 residues. Study results and caveats: Seasonal influenza vaccination, on each occasion, was suggested by the authors to recruit few new T cells.

This clonotype was observed a handful of times. Its antigen remains unknown. TCRdb re-analysed the RT-PCR reads in MiXCR, keeping a single row per CDR3 protein. The table shows hundreds of thousands of distinct CDR3 sequences, with over 20% occurring only once. The source material was PBMCs from blood, sampled less than 22 months after vaccination. The receptor was derived from a man aged 45 to 75 who received an inactivated influenza vaccine. V usage is TRBV15 and J usage is TRBJ1-1; D not resolved. The CDR3 sequence is CATSRDKTISTSEAFF. CDR3 nucleotides: TGTGCCACCAGCAGAGATAAGACCATCAGCACTTCTGAAGCTTTCTTT.